These T cell receptor beta chains were read from a single sample in a study of cytomegalovirus exposure and HLA in healthy donors. TCRdb's copy holds only in-frame clones and misses some; the assay was immunoSEQ multiplex PCR. This table holds about 40,000 clones, over 85% found once. Source material: PBMCs. The receptors derive from a woman under 30 in good health and CMV-seronegative. Each CDR3 is given with its conserved first and last residue. The D gene is left open where the match is weak.

d_call	v_call	cdr3_aa
TRBD2	TRBV15	CATSRGLAGGIDTQYF
TRBD1	TRBV7-9	CASSFGTGGEYGYTF
-	TRBV9	CASSEQGADTQYF
TRBD1	TRBV6-1	CASSDVQGDETQYF
-	TRBV28	CASSLLYGDYEQYF
TRBD1	TRBV5-1	CASSPQGDYGYTF
TRBD2	TRBV7-3	CASSAGGGETQYF
-	TRBV10-2	CASSDIRFPQHF
TRBD1	TRBV2	CASSSLTGGRSGYTF
TRBD1	TRBV6-6	CASASGTVNNEQFF
-	TRBV7-9	CASSSAGSARSYEQYF
-	TRBV6-5	CASSPSMNTEAFF
-	TRBV7-8	CASSLGGQETQYF
TRBD1	TRBV9	CASSLTGAPYNEQFF
-	TRBV5-1	CASSLFSGYEQYF
-	TRBV10-3	CAIRTGTDTQYF
-	TRBV5-4	CASSLEVTSTDTQYF
-	TRBV30	CAWGNRAEKLFF
-	TRBV18	CASSVTPGSTDYGYTF
-	TRBV5-4	CASTSGRRDSPLHF
-	TRBV11-1	CASTRHGDYNEQFF
TRBD2	TRBV7-2	CASSLLAGQETQYF
-	TRBV5-1	CASSPINSNSYEQYF
-	TRBV20-1	CSARAAGYTF
-	TRBV28	CASSPRQSYEQYF
-	TRBV5-1	CASSRQGLTEAFF
TRBD2	TRBV11-2	CASSLAGGSYEQYF
-	TRBV23-1	CASSQSTGTRTKSTDTQYF
-	TRBV5-1	CASRSQDGQQHGYTF
TRBD2	TRBV6-1	CASSQAGVEQFF
-	TRBV6-1	CASSEGQVSSEQYF
-	TRBV28	CASDWRGNYGYTF
-	TRBV18	CASSPGDFTLRTEAFF
-	TRBV28	CASSLLSAKNIQYF
-	TRBV29-1	CSASGASGNTIYF
TRBD2	TRBV6-5	CASSATSGSYEQYF
TRBD1	TRBV10-2	CASSAPGQGGNTEAFF
-	TRBV7-2	CASSLPFNTEAFF
TRBD1	TRBV28	CASTSGQGNTEAFF
-	TRBV5-1	CASSLSGHKETQYF
TRBD2	TRBV6-1	CASSEEGSGSHEQYF
-	TRBV7-2	CASSESSGNSYEQYF
-	TRBV11-2	CASSLVGVGGNTIYF
-	TRBV7-2	CASSPSQGDLYEQYF
TRBD1	TRBV29-1	CSVWDRAVTYGYTF
TRBD1	TRBV28	CASSPRGRTPYTDTQYF